This TCR beta chain stems from a study of blood T cells in healthy people across ages. Study at large: T cells yielded about one barcoded beta molecule per two cells through template switching. Study-level results: The study could not conclusively compare naive and antigen-experienced cells, given its unsorted PBMCs.

Each sample yielded at least 5 micrograms of PBMC total RNA. Details on this clonotype: What it binds is unknown. Germline and junction disagree at one end, which may indicate a read error.

Germline assignment: CDR1 MNHNS and CDR2 SASEGT. The CDR3 loop spans 17 amino acids. It was with a sample-barcoded 5' primer and a J-beta primer mix that a second PCR of about 6 to 12 cycles was run. MiXCR, run by TCRdb on the 5' RACE reads, gives a single entry per CDR3 protein. The sample contains fewer than 650,000 distinct CDR3 sequences, roughly a quarter of which appear only once. These data also formed part of another study, on T cells of mothers and their children. That report adds: The extracted RNA was employed in its entirety for cDNA synthesis, at roughly 1.6 ug per 15 ul.

Material for sequencing was blood. This TCR came from a boy aged 2 to 9 in good health. The V and J genes are TRBV6-1 and TRBJ2-1; TRBD1 agrees at 7 bases. CDR3 DNA: TGTGCCAGCGGTGATCGGTTCGGGGACAGCTCCTACAATGAGCAGTTCTTC. Amino acids: CASGDRFGDSSYNEQFF.